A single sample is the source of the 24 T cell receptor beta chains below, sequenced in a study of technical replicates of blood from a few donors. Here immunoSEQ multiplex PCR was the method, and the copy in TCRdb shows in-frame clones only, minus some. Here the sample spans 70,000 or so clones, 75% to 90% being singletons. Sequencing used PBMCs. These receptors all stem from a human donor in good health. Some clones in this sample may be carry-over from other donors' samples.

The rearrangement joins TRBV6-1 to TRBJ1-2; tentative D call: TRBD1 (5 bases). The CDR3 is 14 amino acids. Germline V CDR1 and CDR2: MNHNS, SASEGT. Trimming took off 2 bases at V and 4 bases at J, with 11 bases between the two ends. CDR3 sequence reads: CASSELQASYGYTF. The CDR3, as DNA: TGTGCCAGCAGTGAACTACAGGCTTCCTATGGCTACACCTTC.

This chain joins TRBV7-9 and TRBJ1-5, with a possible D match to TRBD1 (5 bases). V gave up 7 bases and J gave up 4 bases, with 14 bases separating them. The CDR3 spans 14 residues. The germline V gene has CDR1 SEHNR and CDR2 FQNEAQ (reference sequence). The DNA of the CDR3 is TGTGCCAGCACACTCGGGGCGGGGAATCAGCCCCAGCATTTT. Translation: CASTLGAGNQPQHF.

The CDR3 DNA reads TGTGCCAGCAGCCACCTTAAGGCGGCGGCTAGCGACTACGAGCAGTACTTC. This translates into CASSHLKAAASDYEQYF. The J gene is TRBJ2-7, the V gene TRBV11-2; weak D call: TRBD2 (6 bases). This CDR3 has 17 amino acids. Germline CDR1 SGHAT, CDR2 FQNNGV. The V end lost 5 bases, the J end lost 3 bases, and 23 bases lay between the germline ends.

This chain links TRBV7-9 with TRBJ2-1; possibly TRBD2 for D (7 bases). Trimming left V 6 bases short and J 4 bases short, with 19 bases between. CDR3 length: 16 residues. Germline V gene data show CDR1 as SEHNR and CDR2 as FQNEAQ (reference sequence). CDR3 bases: TGTGCCAGCAGGTCTAGGGGGGGGCAGGGGTACAATGAGCAGTTCTTC. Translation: CASRSRGGQGYNEQFF.

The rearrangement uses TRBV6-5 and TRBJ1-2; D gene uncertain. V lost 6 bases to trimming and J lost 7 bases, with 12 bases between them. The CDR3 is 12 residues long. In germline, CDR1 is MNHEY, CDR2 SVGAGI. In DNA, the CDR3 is TGTGCCAGCAGCAATCGAGGTTTTGGCTACACCTTC. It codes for CASSNRGFGYTF.

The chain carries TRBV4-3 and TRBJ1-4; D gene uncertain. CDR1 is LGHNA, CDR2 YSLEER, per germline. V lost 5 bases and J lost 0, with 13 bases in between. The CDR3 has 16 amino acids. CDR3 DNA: TGCGCCAGCAGCACCCTCGACTCGGCAACTAATGAAAAACTGTTTTTT. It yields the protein CASSTLDSATNEKLFF.

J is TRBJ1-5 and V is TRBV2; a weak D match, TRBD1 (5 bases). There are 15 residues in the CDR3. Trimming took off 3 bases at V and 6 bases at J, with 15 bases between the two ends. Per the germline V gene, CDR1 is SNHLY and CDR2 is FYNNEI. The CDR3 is CASSEFGGGSQPQHF. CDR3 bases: TGTGCCAGCAGTGAGTTCGGGGGGGGGAGTCAGCCCCAGCATTTT.

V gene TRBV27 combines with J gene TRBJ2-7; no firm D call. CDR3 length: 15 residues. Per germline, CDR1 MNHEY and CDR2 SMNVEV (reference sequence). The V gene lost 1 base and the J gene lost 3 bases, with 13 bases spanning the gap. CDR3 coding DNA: TGTGCCAGCAGTTTATTTGCTGGAGTAAGCTACGAGCAGTACTTC. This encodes CASSLFAGVSYEQYF.

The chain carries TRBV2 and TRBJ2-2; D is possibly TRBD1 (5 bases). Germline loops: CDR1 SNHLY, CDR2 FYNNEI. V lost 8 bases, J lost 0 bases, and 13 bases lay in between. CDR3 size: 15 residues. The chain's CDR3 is CASVGLPPNTGELFF. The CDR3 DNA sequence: TGTGCCAGCGTGGGGCTGCCGCCGAACACCGGGGAGCTGTTTTTT.

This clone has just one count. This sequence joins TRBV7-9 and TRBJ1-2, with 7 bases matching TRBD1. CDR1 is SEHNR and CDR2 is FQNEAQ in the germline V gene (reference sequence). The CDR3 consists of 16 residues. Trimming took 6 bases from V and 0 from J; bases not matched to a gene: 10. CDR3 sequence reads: CASSLTGRAPNYGYTF. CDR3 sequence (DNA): TGTGCCAGCAGTCTGACAGGGAGAGCCCCTAACTATGGCTACACCTTC.

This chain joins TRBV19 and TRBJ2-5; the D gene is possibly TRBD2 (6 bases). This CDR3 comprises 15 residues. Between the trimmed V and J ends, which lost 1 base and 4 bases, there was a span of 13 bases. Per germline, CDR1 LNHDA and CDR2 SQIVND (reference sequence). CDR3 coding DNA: TGTGCCAGTAGTATAGTCGGGGGAGTGGGAGAGACCCAGTACTTC. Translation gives CASSIVGGVGETQYF.

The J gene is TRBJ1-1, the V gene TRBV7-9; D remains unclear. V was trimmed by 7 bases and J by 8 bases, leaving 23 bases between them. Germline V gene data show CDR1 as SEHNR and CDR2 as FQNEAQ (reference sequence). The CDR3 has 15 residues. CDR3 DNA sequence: TGTGCCAGCACCCCTATGACGTATCGGGGATCCGAAGCTTTCTTT. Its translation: CASTPMTYRGSEAFF.

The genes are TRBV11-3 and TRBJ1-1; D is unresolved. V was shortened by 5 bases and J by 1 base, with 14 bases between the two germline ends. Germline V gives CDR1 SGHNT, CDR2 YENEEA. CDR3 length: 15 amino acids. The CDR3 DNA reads TGTGCCAGCAGCCCCGAGAGGGAGGGGAACACTGAAGCTTTCTTT. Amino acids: CASSPEREGNTEAFF.

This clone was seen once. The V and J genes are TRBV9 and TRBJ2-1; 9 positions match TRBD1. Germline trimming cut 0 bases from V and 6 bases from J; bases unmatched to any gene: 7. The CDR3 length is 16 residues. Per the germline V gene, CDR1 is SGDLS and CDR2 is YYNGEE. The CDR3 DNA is TGTGCCAGCAGCGTAGCTACGGGACAGGGAGGCAATGAGCAGTTCTTC. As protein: CASSVATGQGGNEQFF.

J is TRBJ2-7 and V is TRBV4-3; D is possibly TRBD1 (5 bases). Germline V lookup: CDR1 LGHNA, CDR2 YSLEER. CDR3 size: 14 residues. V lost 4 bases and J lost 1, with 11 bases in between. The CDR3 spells CASSPRTGSYEQYF. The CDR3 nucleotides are TGCGCCAGCAGCCCCCGAACAGGTTCCTACGAGCAGTACTTC.

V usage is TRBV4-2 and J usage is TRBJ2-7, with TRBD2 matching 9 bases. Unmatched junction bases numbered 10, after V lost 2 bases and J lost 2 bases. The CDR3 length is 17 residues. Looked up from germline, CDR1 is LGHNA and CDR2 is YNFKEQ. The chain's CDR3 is CASSQFFGTSTAYEQYF. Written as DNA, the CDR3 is TGTGCCAGCAGCCAATTTTTCGGGACTAGCACTGCCTACGAGCAGTACTTC.

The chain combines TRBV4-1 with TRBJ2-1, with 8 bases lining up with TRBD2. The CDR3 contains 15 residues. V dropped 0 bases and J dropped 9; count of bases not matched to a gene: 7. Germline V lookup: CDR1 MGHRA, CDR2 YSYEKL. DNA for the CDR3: TGCGCCAGCAGCCAAGAAGTGAGCGGGGGTACTGAGCAGTTCTTC. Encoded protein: CASSQEVSGGTEQFF.

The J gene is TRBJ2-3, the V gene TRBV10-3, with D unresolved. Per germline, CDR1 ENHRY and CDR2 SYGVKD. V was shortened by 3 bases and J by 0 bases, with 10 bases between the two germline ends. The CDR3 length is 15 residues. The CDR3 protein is CAISEQRASTDTQYF. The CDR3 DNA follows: TGTGCCATCAGTGAACAGAGAGCTAGCACAGATACGCAGTATTTT.

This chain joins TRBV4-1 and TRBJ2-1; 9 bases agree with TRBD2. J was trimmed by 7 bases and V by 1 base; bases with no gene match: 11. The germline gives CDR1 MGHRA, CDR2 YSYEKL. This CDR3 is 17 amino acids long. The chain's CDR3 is CASSQGLLSGSWNEQFF. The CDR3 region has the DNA TGCGCCAGCAGCCAAGGGTTACTTAGCGGGAGTTGGAATGAGCAGTTCTTC.

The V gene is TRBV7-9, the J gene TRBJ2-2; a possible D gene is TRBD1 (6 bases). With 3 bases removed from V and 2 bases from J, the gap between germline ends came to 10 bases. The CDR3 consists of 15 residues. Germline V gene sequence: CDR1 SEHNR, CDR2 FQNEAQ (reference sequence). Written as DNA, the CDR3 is TGTGCCAGCAGCTTTCCAGGGGTAAACACCGGGGAGCTGTTTTTT. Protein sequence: CASSFPGVNTGELFF.

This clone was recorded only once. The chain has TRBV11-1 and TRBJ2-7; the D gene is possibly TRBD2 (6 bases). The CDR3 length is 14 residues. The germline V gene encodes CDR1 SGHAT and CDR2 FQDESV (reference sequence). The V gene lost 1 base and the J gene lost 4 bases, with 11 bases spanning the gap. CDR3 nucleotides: TGTGCCAGCAGCTTAGGACTAGTAGGGTACGAGCAGTACTTC. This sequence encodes CASSLGLVGYEQYF. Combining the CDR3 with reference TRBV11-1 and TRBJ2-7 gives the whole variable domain EAEVAQSPRYKITEKSQAVAFWCDPISGHATLYWYRQILGQGPELLVQFQDESVVDDSQLPKDRFSAERLKGVDSTLKIQPAELGDSAMYLCASSLGLVGYEQYFGPGTRLTVT.

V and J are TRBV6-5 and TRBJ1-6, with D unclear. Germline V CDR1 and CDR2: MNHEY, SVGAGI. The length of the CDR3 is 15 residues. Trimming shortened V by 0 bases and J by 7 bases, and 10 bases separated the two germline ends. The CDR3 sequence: CASSYSGRRNSPLHF. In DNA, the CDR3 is TGTGCCAGCAGTTACTCGGGCAGAAGGAATTCACCCCTCCACTTT.

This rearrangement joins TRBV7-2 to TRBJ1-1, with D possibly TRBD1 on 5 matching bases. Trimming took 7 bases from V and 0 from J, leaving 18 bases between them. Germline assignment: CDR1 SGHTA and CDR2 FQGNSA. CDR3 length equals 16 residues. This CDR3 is CASTTTGTILNTEAFF. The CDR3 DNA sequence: TGTGCCAGCACCACGACTGGGACTATCCTGAACACTGAAGCTTTCTTT. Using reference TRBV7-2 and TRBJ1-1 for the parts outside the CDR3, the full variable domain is GAGVSQSPSNKVTEKGKDVELRCDPISGHTALYWYRQSLGQGLEFLIYFQGNSAPDKSGLPSDRFSAERTGGSVSTLTIQRTQQEDSAVYLCASTTTGTILNTEAFFGQGTRLTVV.

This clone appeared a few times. CDR3 residues: CASSVLSYEQYF. DNA for the CDR3: TGTGCCAGCAGTGTCCTCTCCTACGAGCAGTACTTC. The V call is TRBV2, the J call TRBJ2-7; D remains unclear. Germline CDR1 is SNHLY and CDR2 is FYNNEI. Trimming left V 4 bases short and J 0 bases short, with 4 bases between. This CDR3 contains 12 residues.